This entry lists 5 T cell receptor beta chains sequenced from one sample in a study of blood T cells in healthy people across ages. A second PCR, run for roughly 7 to 11 cycles, used a sample-barcoded 5' primer plus a J-beta primer mix. TCRdb independently ran MiXCR on the 5' RACE reads; one entry per CDR3 protein. This table holds about 1,800,000 distinct CDR3 sequences, under 30% found once. The sample comprised blood. The receptors were sampled from a woman in her thirties in good health.

V is TRBV12-3 or TRBV12-4 and J is TRBJ1-6; no definite D call. This CDR3 is built from 12 residues. V shed 1 base and J shed 16 bases, with 11 bases lying between them. The CDR3 loop is CASSLDPRGLHF. CDR3 DNA: TGTGCCAGCAGTTTAGATCCTCGGGGTCTCCACTTT.

This clonotype is a singleton in its sample. The chain has TRBV6-6 and TRBJ2-7; 12 bases map to TRBD2. The CDR3 covers 13 residues. Germline loops: CDR1 MNHNY, CDR2 SVGAGI (reference sequence). The ends lost 6 bases at V and 6 bases at J; junction bases unmatched: 3. As DNA, the CDR3 is TGTGCCAGCAGCCCTAGCGGGGGGGTCGAGCAGTACTTC. Translated: CASSPSGGVEQYF.

This clonotype occurred many times. The chain carries TRBV29-1 and TRBJ2-7; D remains unclear. The CDR3 is made up of 15 amino acids. Deletions cut 0 bases from V and 1 base from J, with 13 bases between. CDR1 is SQVTM and CDR2 is ANQGSEA in the germline V gene. In DNA form, the CDR3 reads TGCAGCGTTGAAGATGGGGTTACTATGTCCTACGAGCAGTACTTC. Amino acids: CSVEDGVTMSYEQYF.

This clonotype came up a few times. The chain couples TRBV3-1 to TRBJ2-7; 8 bases are a match to TRBD1. Germline CDR1 LGHDT, CDR2 YNNKEL (reference sequence). The CDR3 length is 15 residues. Trimming removed 1 base from V and 5 bases from J; junction bases left unmatched: 7. The CDR3 nucleotides read TGTGCCAGCAGCCAAGCCCCCGGGACAGGTAACGAGCAGTACTTC. It encodes CASSQAPGTGNEQYF.

This rearrangement joins TRBV20-1 to TRBJ2-1, with TRBD2 identical over 10 bases. Germline assignment: CDR1 DFQATT and CDR2 SNEGSKA (reference sequence). V was pared by 0 bases and J by 4 bases, with 3 bases of the junction left unmatched. The CDR3 is 15 residues long. CDR3 DNA: TGCAGTGCTAGAGATCCGGGACTAGCGTACAATGAGCAGTTCTTC. Its translation is CSARDPGLAYNEQFF.